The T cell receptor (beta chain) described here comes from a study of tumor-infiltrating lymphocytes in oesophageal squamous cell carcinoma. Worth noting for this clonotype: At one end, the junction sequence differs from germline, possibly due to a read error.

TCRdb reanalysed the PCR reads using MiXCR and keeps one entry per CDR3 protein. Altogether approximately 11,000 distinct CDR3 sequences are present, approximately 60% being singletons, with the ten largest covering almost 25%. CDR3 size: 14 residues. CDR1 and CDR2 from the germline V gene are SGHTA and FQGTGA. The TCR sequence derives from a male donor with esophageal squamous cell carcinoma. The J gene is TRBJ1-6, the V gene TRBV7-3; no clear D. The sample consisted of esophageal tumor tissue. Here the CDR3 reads CASSLQTITYEQYF. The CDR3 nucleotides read TGTGCCAGCAGCTTACAGACGATCACCTACGAGCAGTACTTT. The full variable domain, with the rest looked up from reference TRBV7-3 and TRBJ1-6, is GAGVSQTPSNKVTEKGKYVELRCDPISGHTALYWYRQSLGQGPEFLIYFQGTGAADDSGLPNDRFFAVRPEGSVSTLKIQRTERGDSAVYLCASSLQTITYEQYFGNGTRLTVT.